This T cell receptor beta chain was captured by sequencing in a study of memory CD4+ T cells and cytomegalovirus serostatus. Whole-study results and caveats: Repertoires predicted CMV serostatus with median bootstrapped AUC of about 0.96.

In regard to this clone: Its antigen is currently unknown.

The sort gate was single viable CD3+CD4+CD8-CD45RO+ cells for memory CD4+ T cells. Clones were read by immunoSEQ multiplex PCR, and TCRdb kept only the in-frame ones, dropping some. The repertoire consists of about 60,000 clones, with over 65% occurring once and the leading ten covering 2.6%. The sequence was collected from an adult in good health and CMV-seropositive. The material sequenced was memory CD4+ T cells from blood.

The CDR3 region is CASSATNPQGQTQYF. The CDR3 DNA reads as TGTGCCAGCAGTGCGACCAATCCACAGGGACAGACCCAGTACTTC. The V call is TRBV2, the J call TRBJ2-5, with TRBD1 as a possible D gene (6 bases). Germline CDR1 reads SNHLY; CDR2 reads FYNNEI. This CDR3 region has 15 residues. Trimming cost V 4 bases and J 6 bases, with 18 bases left between them.